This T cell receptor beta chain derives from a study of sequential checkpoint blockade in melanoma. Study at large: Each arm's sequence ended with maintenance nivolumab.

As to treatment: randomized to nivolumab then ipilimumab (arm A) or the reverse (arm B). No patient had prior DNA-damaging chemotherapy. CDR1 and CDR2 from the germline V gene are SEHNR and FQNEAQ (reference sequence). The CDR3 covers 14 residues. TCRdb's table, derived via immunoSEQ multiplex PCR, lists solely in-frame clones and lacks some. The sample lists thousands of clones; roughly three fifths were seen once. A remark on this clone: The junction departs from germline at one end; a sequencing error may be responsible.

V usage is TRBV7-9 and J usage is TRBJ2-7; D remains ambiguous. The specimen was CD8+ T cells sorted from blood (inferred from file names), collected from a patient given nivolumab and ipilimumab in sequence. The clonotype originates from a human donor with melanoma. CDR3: CASSFGSDRTEQYF. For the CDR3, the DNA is TGTGCCAGCAGCTTCGGGTCTGATCGCACGGAGCAATACTTC.